This T cell receptor beta chain was observed in a study of blood T cells in healthy people across ages. Through a sample-barcoded 5' primer and a J-beta primer mix, a second PCR was run for roughly 7 to 11 cycles. TCRdb re-called the 5' RACE reads with MiXCR, one entry per CDR3 protein. The table lists around 1,000,000 distinct CDR3 sequences, approximately 25% of them singletons. CDR1 SQVTM and CDR2 ANQGSEA come from the germline V gene. This CDR3 region has 12 residues. V was shortened by 7 bases and J by 2 bases, with 11 bases between the two germline ends. The sample was also reused in another study, on T cells of mothers and their children.

This TCR derives from a girl aged 2 to 10 in good health. V gene TRBV29-1 combines with J gene TRBJ2-5, with D possibly being TRBD2 (5 bases). Sequencing was performed on blood. Here the CDR3 DNA reads TGCAGCGCCCGGACTTTACAAGAGACCCAGTACTTC. Translation gives CSARTLQETQYF.